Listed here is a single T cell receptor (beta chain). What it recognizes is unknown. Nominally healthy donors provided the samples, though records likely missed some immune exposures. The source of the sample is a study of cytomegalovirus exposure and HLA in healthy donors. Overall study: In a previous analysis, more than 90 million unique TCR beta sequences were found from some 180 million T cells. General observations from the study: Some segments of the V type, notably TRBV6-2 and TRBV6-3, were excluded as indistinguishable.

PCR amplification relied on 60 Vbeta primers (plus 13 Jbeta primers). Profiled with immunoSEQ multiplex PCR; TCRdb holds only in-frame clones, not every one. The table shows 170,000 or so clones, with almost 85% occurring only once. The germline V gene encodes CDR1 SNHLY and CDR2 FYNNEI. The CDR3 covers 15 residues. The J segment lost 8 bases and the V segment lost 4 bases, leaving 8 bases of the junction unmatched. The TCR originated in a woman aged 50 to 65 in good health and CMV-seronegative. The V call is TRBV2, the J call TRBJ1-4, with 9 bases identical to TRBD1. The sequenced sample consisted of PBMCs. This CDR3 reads CASSGQTGGEEKLFF. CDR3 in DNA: TGTGCCAGCAGTGGGCAGACAGGGGGAGAGGAAAAACTGTTTTTT.